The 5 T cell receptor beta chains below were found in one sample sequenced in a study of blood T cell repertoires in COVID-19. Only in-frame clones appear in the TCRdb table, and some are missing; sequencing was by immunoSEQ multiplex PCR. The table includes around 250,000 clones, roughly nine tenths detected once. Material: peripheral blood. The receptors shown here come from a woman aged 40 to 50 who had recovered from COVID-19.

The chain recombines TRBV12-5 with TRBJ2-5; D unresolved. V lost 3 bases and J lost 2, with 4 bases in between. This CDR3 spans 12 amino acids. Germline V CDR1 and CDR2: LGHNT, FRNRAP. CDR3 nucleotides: TGTGCTAGTGGTTTAGAGCAAGAGACCCAGTACTTC. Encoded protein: CASGLEQETQYF.

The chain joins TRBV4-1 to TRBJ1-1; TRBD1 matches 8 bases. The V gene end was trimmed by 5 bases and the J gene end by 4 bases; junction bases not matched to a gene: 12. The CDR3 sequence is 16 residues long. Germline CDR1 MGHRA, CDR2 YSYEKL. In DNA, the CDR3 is TGCGCCAGCAGCGGACAGGGAGTGGGTCGGGGCACTGAAGCTTTCTTT. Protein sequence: CASSGQGVGRGTEAFF.

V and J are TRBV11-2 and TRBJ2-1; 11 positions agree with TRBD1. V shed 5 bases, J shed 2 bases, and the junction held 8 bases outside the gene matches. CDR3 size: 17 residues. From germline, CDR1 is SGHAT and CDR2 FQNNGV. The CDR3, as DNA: TGTGCCAGCAGCCGGGGTTCGGGACAGGGGGCCTACAATGAGCAGTTCTTC. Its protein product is CASSRGSGQGAYNEQFF. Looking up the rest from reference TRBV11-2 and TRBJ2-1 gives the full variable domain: EAGVAQSPRYKIIEKRQSVAFWCNPISGHATLYWYQQILGQGPKLLIQFQNNGVVDDSQLPKDRFSAERLKGVDSTLKIQPAKLEDSAVYLCASSRGSGQGAYNEQFFGPGTRLTVL.

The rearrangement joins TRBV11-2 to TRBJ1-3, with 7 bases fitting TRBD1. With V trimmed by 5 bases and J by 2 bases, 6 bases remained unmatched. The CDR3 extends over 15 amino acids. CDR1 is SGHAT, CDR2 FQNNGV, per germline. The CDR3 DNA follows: TGTGCCAGCAGCGGTACAGGGGCGCCTGGAAACACCATATATTTT. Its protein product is CASSGTGAPGNTIYF.

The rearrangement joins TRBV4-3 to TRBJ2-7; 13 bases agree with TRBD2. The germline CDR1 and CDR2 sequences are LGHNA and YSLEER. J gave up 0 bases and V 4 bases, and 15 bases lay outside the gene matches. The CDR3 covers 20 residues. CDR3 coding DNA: TGCGCCAGCAGCCTAGCAACTTTGACTAGCGGGAGGCAGAGCTCCTACGAGCAGTACGTC. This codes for CASSLATLTSGRQSSYEQYV.